Each of the 25 T cell receptor beta chains below was sequenced from the same sample in a study of blood T cells in healthy people across ages. Then a second PCR, running roughly 6 to 12 cycles, was carried out with a sample-barcoded 5' primer and a J-beta primer mix. TCRdb re-derived calls from the 5' RACE reads in MiXCR, one entry per CDR3 protein. The table shows 780,000 or so distinct CDR3 sequences, with approximately 60% occurring only once. Sequenced material: blood. These TCRs come from a man aged 40-55 years in good health.

This chain joins TRBV7-2 and TRBJ2-5; either TRBD1 or TRBD2 may fit D (6 bases each). The J call may be incorrect, as the DNA end agrees better with TRBJ2-7. The CDR3 covers 15 residues. The V gene's germline CDR1 is SGHTA and CDR2 FQGNSA. CDR3 sequence reads: CASSPGGGTTYEQYF. For the CDR3, the DNA is TGTGCCAGCAGCCCCGGGGGCGGCACTACCTACGAGCAGTACTTC.

The rearrangement uses TRBV27 and TRBJ2-5, with D uncertain. With the DNA end fitting TRBJ2-7 better, the J assignment may be wrong. Germline V lookup: CDR1 MNHEY, CDR2 SMNVEV (reference sequence). CDR3 size: 16 residues. The CDR3 DNA reads TGTGCCAGCAGCCCATTCCCGCCGGGTCAGGCCTACGAGCAGTACTTC. This encodes CASSPFPPGQAYEQYF.

This rearrangement joins TRBV6-6 to TRBJ2-5; 7 positions agree with TRBD1. The V and J ends lost 5 bases and 3 bases, in that order; junction bases with no gene match: 9. The length of the CDR3 is 15 residues. Per germline, CDR1 MNHNY and CDR2 SVGAGI (reference sequence). The CDR3: CASSARQGGKETQYF. The CDR3 nucleotides read TGTGCCAGCAGTGCTCGACAGGGTGGGAAAGAGACCCAGTACTTC.

V is TRBV12-3 or TRBV12-4 and J is TRBJ1-1; D uncertain. The CDR3 contains 15 residues. V shed 2 bases and J shed 5 bases, with 15 bases lying between them. CDR3 bases: TGTGCCAGCAGTTTAAATAATCTGGGAGGGACTGAAGCTTTCTTT. Translation: CASSLNNLGGTEAFF.

V is TRBV14 and J is TRBJ2-3, with 8 bases fitting TRBD2. Germline loops: CDR1 SGHDN, CDR2 FVKESK. V shed 4 bases and J 1 base; nucleotides not matched to a gene: 19. This CDR3 spans 20 amino acids. The CDR3 sequence is CASSRLPRLAGPSGTDTQYF. The CDR3 bases are TGTGCCAGCAGCCGACTCCCTAGGCTAGCGGGCCCCTCAGGCACAGATACGCAGTATTTT.

This CDR3 is CASSFGAGVAYEQYF. The CDR3 DNA reads as TGTGCCAGCAGTTTTGGGGCGGGAGTTGCCTACGAGCAGTACTTC. The rearrangement links TRBV28 to TRBJ2-7, with 7 bases matching TRBD2. V lost 3 bases to trimming and J lost 2 bases; unmatched junction nucleotides: 7. The CDR3 has 15 residues. From germline, CDR1 is MDHEN and CDR2 SYDVKM.

Comments on this clonotype: At one end, the junction sequence differs from germline, possibly due to a read error. The rearrangement uses TRBV7-7 and TRBJ2-1; TRBD2 aligns across 10 bases. The CDR3 is made up of 17 amino acids. Germline CDR1 reads SSHAT; CDR2 reads FNYEAQ (reference sequence). The CDR3 DNA follows: TGTGCTAGCAGCTTAGAAGCGGGGGGGCCGTCCTACAATGAGCAGTTCTTC. Translating it yields CASSLEAGGPSYNEQFF.

CDR3 nucleotide sequence: TGTGCCAGCAGCTTAGAACTCTCATATCAGCCCCAGCATTTT. Translation gives CASSLELSYQPQHF. This chain joins TRBV7-2 and TRBJ1-5; D gene ambiguous. Trimming took 1 base from V and 5 from J, leaving 9 bases between them. Germline lookup yields CDR1 SGHTA and CDR2 FQGNSA. This CDR3 region has 14 residues.

The V gene is TRBV7-9, the J gene TRBJ1-4; D remains unclear. Germline values: CDR1 SEHNR, CDR2 FQNEAQ (reference sequence). V lost 2 bases to trimming and J lost 16 bases, with 20 bases between them. The CDR3 is 14 amino acids. CDR3 coding DNA: TGTGCCAGCAGCTTATATACGGACCGCGGGTCAGAGTTTTTT. Translation: CASSLYTDRGSEFF.

J is TRBJ2-4 and V is TRBV7-2, with D possibly matching TRBD1 (6 bases). The DNA matches TRBJ2-7 better at its end, which makes the J call doubtful. This CDR3 comprises 15 residues. Germline V gene lookup returns CDR1 SGHTA and CDR2 FQGNSA. The CDR3 nucleotides are TGTGCCAGCAGCCCCCAGGGGCAGGCGCTTTACGAGCAGTACTTC. Its translation is CASSPQGQALYEQYF.

This clonotype was observed a handful of times. This sequence joins TRBV6-2 or TRBV6-3 and TRBJ2-7; D unresolved. Looked up from germline, CDR1 is MNHEY and CDR2 is SVGEGT. CDR3 size: 13 residues. Trimming took 8 bases from V and 4 from J, leaving 15 bases between them. CDR3: CASLSDSTYEQYF. The CDR3 coding sequence is TGTGCCAGCTTATCAGACTCTACTTACGAGCAGTACTTC.

V is TRBV5-6 and J is TRBJ2-1; D is unclear. Germline CDR1 reads SGHDT; CDR2 reads YYEEEE. V was shortened by 4 bases and J by 4 bases, with 12 bases between the two germline ends. The CDR3 loop spans 14 amino acids. The CDR3 loop is CASSLYVRYNEQFF. In DNA, the CDR3 is TGTGCCAGCAGCCTTTATGTCAGATACAATGAGCAGTTCTTC.

The chain uses TRBV6-1 and TRBJ2-7, with a weak D call TRBD1 (5 bases). Trimming shortened V by 3 bases and J by 7 bases, and 19 bases separated the two germline ends. Germline V gene lookup returns CDR1 MNHNS and CDR2 SASEGT. This CDR3 has 15 residues. CDR3: CASSELGAPPREQYF. CDR3 sequence (DNA): TGTGCCAGCAGTGAGTTAGGGGCGCCTCCCCGGGAGCAGTACTTC.

The chain recombines TRBV20-1 with TRBJ1-5, with 7 bases aligning to TRBD1. From germline, CDR1 is DFQATT and CDR2 SNEGSKA (reference sequence). The V segment lost 3 bases and the J segment 7 bases; nucleotides outside the gene matches: 12. The CDR3 totals 15 residues. Written as DNA, the CDR3 is TGCAGTGCTAGGGATTCTGGACAGGCATCCCAGCCCCAGCATTTT. Translating it yields CSARDSGQASQPQHF.

A single count supports this clonotype. The chain has TRBV10-3 and TRBJ2-7; TRBD2 matches at 11 bases. V shed 10 bases and J 2 bases; nucleotides not matched to a gene: 4. The CDR3 contains 13 residues. Looked up from germline, CDR1 is ENHRY and CDR2 is SYGVKD. DNA for the CDR3: TGTGCCACGCTACTAGCGGGGGCCTACGAGCAGTACTTC. Protein: CATLLAGAYEQYF.

The chain carries TRBV7-9 and TRBJ1-2; D ambiguous. V dropped 0 bases and J dropped 4 bases, with 9 bases sitting between them. The CDR3 extends over 14 amino acids. Germline CDR1 reads SEHNR; CDR2 reads FQNEAQ (reference sequence). This CDR3 is CASSLAVEGYGYTF. Written as DNA, the CDR3 is TGTGCCAGCAGCTTAGCGGTGGAGGGCTATGGCTACACCTTC.

This sequence joins TRBV7-2 and TRBJ2-3, with 8 nucleotides matching TRBD2. J gave up 4 bases and V 6 bases, and 9 bases lay outside the gene matches. Germline loops: CDR1 SGHTA, CDR2 FQGNSA. The CDR3 loop spans 15 amino acids. The DNA for the CDR3 is TGTGCCAGCAGGCTCTACGGGGGGGCAGCAGATACGCAGTATTTT. Its translation is CASRLYGGAADTQYF.

This clonotype appeared a few times. The V gene is TRBV15, the J gene TRBJ2-3; D is tentatively TRBD1 or TRBD2 (5 bases each). In germline, CDR1 is LNHNV, CDR2 YYDKDF (reference sequence). V shed 3 bases and J shed 1 base, with 17 bases lying between them. This CDR3 region has 17 residues. This CDR3 reads CATSRQRGPRGTDTQYF. The DNA for the CDR3 is TGTGCCACCAGCAGGCAAAGGGGACCCCGGGGCACAGATACGCAGTATTTT.

This clonotype was observed a few times. The chain is built from TRBV7-3 and TRBJ2-1; D perhaps matches TRBD2 (5 bases). The V end lost 5 bases, the J end lost 2 bases, and 10 bases lay between the germline ends. CDR1 is SGHTA, CDR2 FQGTGA, per germline. The CDR3 has 14 residues. CDR3 sequence (DNA): TGTGCCAGCAGCACGCCGGGGACCTACAATGAGCAGTTCTTC. This encodes CASSTPGTYNEQFF.

The chain employs TRBV6-1 and TRBJ2-3, with D unresolved. V lost 7 bases and J lost 3, with 8 bases in between. Germline loops: CDR1 MNHNS, CDR2 SASEGT. This CDR3 comprises 12 residues. The CDR3 loop reads CASMFMTDTQYF. The CDR3 region has the DNA TGTGCCAGCATGTTTATGACAGATACGCAGTATTTT.

V and J are TRBV24-1 and TRBJ2-5; 16 bases fit TRBD2. This CDR3 has 17 amino acids. V gave up 9 bases and J gave up 11 bases; unmatched junction bases: 17. Germline values: CDR1 KGHDR, CDR2 SFDVKD. This CDR3 reads CATGPGLAGGTHNEQYF. The CDR3 bases are TGTGCCACCGGCCCGGGACTAGCGGGAGGGACGCACAATGAGCAGTACTTC.

V is TRBV24-1 and J is TRBJ2-7, with a tentative D call TRBD2 (6 bases). CDR3 length: 14 residues. Looked up from germline, CDR1 is KGHDR and CDR2 is SFDVKD. V lost 5 bases and J 5 bases, leaving 15 bases between the germline ends. The CDR3 spells CATSAGGRGHEQYF. CDR3 in DNA: TGTGCCACCAGTGCCGGAGGGCGAGGCCACGAGCAGTACTTC.

This sequence joins TRBV5-5 and TRBJ1-1, with D possibly matching TRBD1 (5 bases). V lost 2 bases, J lost 7 bases, and 9 bases lay in between. Per the germline V gene, CDR1 is SGHKS and CDR2 is YYEKEE (reference sequence). The CDR3 contains 12 residues. The CDR3 bases are TGTGCCAGCAGCTTTGGGGGGTGTGAAGCTTTCTTT. Its translation is CASSFGGCEAFF.

The chain links TRBV29-1 to TRBJ1-2; D unresolved. V lost 7 bases and J 7 bases, leaving 10 bases between the germline ends. The CDR3 contains 10 residues. CDR1 and CDR2 (germline): SQVTM, ANQGSEA. The CDR3: CSAVGSGYTF. CDR3 DNA: TGCAGCGCGGTGGGGAGTGGCTACACCTTC.

This chain joins TRBV6-5 and TRBJ1-5; the D gene is possibly TRBD1 (5 bases). Trimming removed 6 bases from V and 5 bases from J, with 8 bases in between. CDR3 length equals 12 residues. The V gene's germline CDR1 is MNHEY and CDR2 SVGAGI. DNA for the CDR3: TGTGCCAGCAGGGGGGGGGATCAGCCCCAGCATTTT. Its protein product is CASRGGDQPQHF.